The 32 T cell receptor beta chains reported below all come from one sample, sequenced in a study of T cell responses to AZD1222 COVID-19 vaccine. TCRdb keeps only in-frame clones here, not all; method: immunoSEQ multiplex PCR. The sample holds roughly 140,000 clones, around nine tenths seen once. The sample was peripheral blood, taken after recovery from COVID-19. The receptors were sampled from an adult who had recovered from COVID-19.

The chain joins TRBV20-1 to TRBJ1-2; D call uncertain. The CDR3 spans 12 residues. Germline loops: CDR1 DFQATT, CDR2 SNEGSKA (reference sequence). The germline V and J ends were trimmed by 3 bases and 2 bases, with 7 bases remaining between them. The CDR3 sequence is CSASERNYGYTF. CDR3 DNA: TGCAGTGCTAGTGAAAGGAACTATGGCTACACCTTC.

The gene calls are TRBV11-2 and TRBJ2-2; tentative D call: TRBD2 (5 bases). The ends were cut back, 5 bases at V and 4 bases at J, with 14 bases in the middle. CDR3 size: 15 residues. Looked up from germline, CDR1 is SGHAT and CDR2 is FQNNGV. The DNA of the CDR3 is TGTGCCAGCAGCCTAGCCGGACCTCTCACCGGGGAGCTGTTTTTT. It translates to CASSLAGPLTGELFF.

CDR3 sequence: CASSPHSGSNTEAFF. The DNA of the CDR3 is TGTGCCAGCAGCCCACATTCTGGGTCGAACACTGAAGCTTTCTTT. The genes are TRBV5-4 and TRBJ1-1; no definite D call. V was shortened by 4 bases and J by 1 base, with 14 bases between the two germline ends. Germline loops: CDR1 SGHNT, CDR2 YYREEE (reference sequence). This CDR3 has 15 amino acids.

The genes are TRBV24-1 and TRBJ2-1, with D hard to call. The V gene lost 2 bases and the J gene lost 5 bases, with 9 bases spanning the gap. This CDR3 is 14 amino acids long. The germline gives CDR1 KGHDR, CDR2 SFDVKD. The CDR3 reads CATSDSPINNEQFF. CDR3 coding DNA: TGTGCCACCAGTGATTCCCCTATCAACAATGAGCAGTTCTTC.

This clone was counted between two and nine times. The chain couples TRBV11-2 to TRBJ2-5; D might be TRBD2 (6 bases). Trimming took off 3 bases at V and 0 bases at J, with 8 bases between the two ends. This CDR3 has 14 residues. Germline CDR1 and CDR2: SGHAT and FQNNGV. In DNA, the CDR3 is TGTGCCAGCAGCTTTGGAGGGAACCAAGAGACCCAGTACTTC. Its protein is CASSFGGNQETQYF.

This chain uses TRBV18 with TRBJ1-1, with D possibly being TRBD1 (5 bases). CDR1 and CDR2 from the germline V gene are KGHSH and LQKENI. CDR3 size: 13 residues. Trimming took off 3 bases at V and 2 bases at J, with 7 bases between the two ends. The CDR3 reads CASSPGTNTEAFF. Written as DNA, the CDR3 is TGTGCCAGCTCACCCGGGACCAACACTGAAGCTTTCTTT.

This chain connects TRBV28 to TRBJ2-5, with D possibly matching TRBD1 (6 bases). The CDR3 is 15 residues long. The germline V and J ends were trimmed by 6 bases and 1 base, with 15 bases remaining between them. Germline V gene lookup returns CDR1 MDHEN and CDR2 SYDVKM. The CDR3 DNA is TGTGCCAGCAGCCCTGGCGCAGGGGCCCAAGAGACCCAGTACTTC. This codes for CASSPGAGAQETQYF.

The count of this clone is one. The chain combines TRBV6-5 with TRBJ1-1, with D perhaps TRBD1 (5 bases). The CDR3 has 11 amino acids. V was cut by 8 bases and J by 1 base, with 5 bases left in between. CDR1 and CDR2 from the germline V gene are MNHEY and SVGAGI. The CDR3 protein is CASDRNTEAFF. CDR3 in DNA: TGTGCCAGCGACAGGAACACTGAAGCTTTCTTT.

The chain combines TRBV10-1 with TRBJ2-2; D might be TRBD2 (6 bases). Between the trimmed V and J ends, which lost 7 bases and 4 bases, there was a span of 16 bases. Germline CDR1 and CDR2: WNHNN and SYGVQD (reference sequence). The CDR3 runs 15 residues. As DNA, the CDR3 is TGCGCCAGCACCCCCGGAGGGGCGAGCACCGGGGAGCTGTTTTTT. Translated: CASTPGGASTGELFF.

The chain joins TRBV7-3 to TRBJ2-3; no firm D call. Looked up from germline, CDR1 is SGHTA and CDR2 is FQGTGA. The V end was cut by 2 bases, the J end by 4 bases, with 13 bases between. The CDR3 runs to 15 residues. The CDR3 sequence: CASSLHGVPPDTQYF. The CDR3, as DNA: TGTGCCAGCAGCTTACACGGAGTCCCCCCAGATACGCAGTATTTT.

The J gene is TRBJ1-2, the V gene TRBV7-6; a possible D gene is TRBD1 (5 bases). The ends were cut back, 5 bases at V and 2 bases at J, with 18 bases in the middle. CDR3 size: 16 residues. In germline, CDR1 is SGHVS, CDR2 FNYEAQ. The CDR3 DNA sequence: TGTGCCAGCAGCCTTGCGCAACAGGCGAGCAACTATGGCTACACCTTC. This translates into CASSLAQQASNYGYTF.

CDR3 sequence reads: CASNEDNSRFSAKNIQYF. Here the CDR3 DNA reads TGTGCCAGCAACGAGGACAACTCCCGTTTCTCTGCCAAAAACATTCAGTACTTC. This chain connects TRBV7-9 to TRBJ2-4; maybe TRBD1 (5 bases). CDR3 size: 18 residues. The germline gives CDR1 SEHNR, CDR2 FQNEAQ (reference sequence). The V gene lost 7 bases and the J gene lost 1 base, with 23 bases spanning the gap.

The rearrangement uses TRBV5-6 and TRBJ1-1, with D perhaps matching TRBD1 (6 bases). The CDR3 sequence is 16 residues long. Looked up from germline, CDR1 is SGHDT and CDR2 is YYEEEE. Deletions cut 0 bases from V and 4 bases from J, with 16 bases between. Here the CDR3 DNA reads TGTGCCAGCAGCTTGGGCCGCTCCTACAGGGCCACTGAAGCTTTCTTT. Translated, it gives CASSLGRSYRATEAFF.

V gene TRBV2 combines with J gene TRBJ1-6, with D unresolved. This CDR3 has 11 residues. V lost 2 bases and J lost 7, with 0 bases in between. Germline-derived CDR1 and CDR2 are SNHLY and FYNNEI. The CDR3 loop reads CASSENSPLHF. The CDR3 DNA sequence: TGTGCCAGCAGTGAAAATTCACCCCTCCACTTT.

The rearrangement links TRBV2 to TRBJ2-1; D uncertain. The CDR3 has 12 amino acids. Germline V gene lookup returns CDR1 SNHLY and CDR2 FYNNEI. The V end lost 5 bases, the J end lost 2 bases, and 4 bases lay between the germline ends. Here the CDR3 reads CASSFPYNEQFF. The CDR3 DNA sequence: TGTGCCAGCAGTTTCCCCTACAATGAGCAGTTCTTC.

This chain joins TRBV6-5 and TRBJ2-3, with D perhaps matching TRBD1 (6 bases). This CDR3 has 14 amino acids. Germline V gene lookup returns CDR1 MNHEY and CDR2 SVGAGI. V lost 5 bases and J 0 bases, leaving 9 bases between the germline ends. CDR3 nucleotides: TGTGCCAGCAGTCCGGGACACAGCACAGATACGCAGTATTTT. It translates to CASSPGHSTDTQYF.

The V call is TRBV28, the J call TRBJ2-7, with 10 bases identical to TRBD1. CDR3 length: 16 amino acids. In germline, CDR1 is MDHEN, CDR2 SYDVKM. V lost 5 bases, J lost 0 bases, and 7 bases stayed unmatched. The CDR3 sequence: CASSPGTGANSYEQYF. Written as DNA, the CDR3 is TGTGCCAGCAGTCCCGGGACAGGGGCTAACTCCTACGAGCAGTACTTC. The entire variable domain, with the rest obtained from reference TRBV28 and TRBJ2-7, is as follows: DVKVTQSSRYLVKRTGEKVFLECVQDMDHENMFWYRQDPGLGLRLIYFSYDVKMKEKGDIPEGYSVSREKKERFSLILESASTNQTSMYLCASSPGTGANSYEQYFGPGTRLTVT.

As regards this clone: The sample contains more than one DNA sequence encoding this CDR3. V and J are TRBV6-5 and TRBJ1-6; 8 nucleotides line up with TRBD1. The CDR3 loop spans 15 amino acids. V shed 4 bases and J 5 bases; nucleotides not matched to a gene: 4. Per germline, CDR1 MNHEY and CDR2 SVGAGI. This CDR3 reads CASSWGTGDNSPLHF. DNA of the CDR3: TGTGCCAGCAGTTGGGGGACAGGTGATAATTCACCCCTCCACTTT.

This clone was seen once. The CDR3 coding sequence is TGCAGTGCTAGTTCTCTGCGGGGACGCACAGATACGCAGTATTTT. This translates into CSASSLRGRTDTQYF. The genes are TRBV20-1 and TRBJ2-3, with a possible D match to TRBD2 (6 bases). The CDR3 is 15 amino acids. CDR1 is DFQATT and CDR2 is SNEGSKA in the germline V gene (reference sequence). Trimming took off 3 bases at V and 1 base at J, with 14 bases between the two ends.

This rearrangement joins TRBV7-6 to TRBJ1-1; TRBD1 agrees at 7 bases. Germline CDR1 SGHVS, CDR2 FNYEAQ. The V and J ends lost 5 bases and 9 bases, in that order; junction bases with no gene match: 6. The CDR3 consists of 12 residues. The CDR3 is CASSPRQGQAFF. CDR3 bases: TGTGCCAGCAGCCCTCGACAGGGCCAAGCTTTCTTT.

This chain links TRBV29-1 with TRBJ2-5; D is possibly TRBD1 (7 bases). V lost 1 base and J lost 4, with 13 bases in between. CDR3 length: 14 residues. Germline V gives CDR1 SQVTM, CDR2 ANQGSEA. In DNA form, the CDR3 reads TGCAGCGTTGAAGTCGCAGGGGGGCGAGAGACCCAGTACTTC. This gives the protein CSVEVAGGRETQYF.

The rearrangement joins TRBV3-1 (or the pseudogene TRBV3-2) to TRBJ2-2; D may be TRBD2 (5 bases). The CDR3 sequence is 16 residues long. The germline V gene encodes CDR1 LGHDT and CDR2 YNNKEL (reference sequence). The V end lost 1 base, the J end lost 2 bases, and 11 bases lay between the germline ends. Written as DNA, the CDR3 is TGTGCCAGCAGCCAAGGAGCGGCGTACAACACCGGGGAGCTGTTTTTT. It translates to CASSQGAAYNTGELFF.

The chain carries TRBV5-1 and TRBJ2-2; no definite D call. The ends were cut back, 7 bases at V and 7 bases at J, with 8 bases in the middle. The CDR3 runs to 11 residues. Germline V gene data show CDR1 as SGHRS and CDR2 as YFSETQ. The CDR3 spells CASHLNGELFF. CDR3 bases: TGCGCCAGCCATCTTAACGGGGAGCTGTTTTTT.

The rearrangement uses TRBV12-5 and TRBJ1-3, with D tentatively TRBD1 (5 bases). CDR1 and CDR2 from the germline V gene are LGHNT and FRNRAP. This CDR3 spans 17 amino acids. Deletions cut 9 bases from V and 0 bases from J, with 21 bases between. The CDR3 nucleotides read TGTGCTAGACCACCCCCCCCGGGGACGCACTCTGGAAACACCATATATTTT. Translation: CARPPPPGTHSGNTIYF.

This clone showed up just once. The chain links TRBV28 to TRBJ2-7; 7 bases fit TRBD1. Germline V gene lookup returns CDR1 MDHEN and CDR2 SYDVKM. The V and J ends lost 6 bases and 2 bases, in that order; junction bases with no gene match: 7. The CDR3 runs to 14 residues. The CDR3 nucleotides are TGTGCCAGCAGATCGGGACAGTCAGCCTACGAGCAGTACTTC. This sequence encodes CASRSGQSAYEQYF.

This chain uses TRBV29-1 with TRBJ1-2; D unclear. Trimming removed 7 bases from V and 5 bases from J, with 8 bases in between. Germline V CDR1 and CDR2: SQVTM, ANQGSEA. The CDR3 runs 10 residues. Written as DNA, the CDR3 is TGCAGCGACACCGAATATGGCTACACCTTC. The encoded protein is CSDTEYGYTF. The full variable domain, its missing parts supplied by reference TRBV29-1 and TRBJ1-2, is SAVISQKPSRDICQRGTSLTIQCQVDSQVTMMFWYRQQPGQSLTLIATANQGSEATYESGFVIDKFPISRPNLTFSTLTVSNMSPEDSSIYLCSDTEYGYTFGSGTRLTVV.

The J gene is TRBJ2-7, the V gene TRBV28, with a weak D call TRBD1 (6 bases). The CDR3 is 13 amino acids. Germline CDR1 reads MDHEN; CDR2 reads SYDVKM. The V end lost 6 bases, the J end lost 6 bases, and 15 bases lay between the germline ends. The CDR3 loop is CASRDTGLLEQYF. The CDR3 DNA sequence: TGTGCCAGCAGGGACACAGGGCTGCTCGAGCAGTACTTC.

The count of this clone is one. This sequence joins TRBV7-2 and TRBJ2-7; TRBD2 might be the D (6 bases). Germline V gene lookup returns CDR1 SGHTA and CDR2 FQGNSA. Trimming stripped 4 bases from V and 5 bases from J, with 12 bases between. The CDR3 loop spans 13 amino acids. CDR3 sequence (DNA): TGTGCCAGCAGCTATGTTGGGACTGACGAGCAGTACTTC. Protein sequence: CASSYVGTDEQYF.

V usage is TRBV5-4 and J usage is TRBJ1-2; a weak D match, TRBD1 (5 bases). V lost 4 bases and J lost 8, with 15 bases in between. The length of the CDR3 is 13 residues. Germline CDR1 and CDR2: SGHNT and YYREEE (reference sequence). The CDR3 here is CASSPGTARGYTF. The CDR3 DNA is TGTGCCAGCAGCCCTGGGACGGCCAGGGGCTACACCTTC.

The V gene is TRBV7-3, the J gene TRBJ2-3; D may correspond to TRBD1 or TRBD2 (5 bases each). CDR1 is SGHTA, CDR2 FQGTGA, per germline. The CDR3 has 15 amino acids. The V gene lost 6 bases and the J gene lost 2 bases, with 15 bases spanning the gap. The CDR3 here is CASSRGGRHTDTQYF. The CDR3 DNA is TGTGCCAGCAGTCGTGGGGGACGGCACACAGATACGCAGTATTTT.

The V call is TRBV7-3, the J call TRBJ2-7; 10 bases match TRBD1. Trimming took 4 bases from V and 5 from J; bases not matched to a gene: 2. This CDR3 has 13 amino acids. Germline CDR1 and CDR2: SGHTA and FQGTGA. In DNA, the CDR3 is TGTGCCAGCAGCTCGGGACAGGGGAACGAGCAGTACTTC. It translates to CASSSGQGNEQYF.

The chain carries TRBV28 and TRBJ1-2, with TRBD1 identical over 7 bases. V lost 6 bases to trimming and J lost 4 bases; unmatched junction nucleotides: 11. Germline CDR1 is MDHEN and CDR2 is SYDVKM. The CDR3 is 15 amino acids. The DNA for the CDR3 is TGTGCCAGCAGGCGTACAGGGGACGAGGTCTATGGCTACACCTTC. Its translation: CASRRTGDEVYGYTF.